Sequencing of this T cell receptor beta chain was carried out in a study of blood T cells in healthy people across ages. Study results and limitations: Both naive CD4+ cell counts and diversity were greater in long-lived donors than in aged donors. Older age coincided with a roughly linear decline in TCR beta diversity per million T cells. No one knew whether donors had CMV, which possibly confounded expanded clonotype changes.

A second roughly 7 to 12 cycle PCR used barcoded and J-beta primers. TCRdb re-derived calls from the 5' RACE reads in MiXCR, one entry per CDR3 protein. The sample lists approximately 810,000 distinct CDR3 sequences, 25% to 30% seen once, with around a sixth in the top ten. Concerning this clonotype: Its target is unknown.

Each sample provided at least 5.5 micrograms of extracted total RNA. This CDR3 is built from 15 residues. Looked up from germline, CDR1 is SGHDT and CDR2 is YYEEEE. Between the trimmed V and J ends, which lost 5 bases and 7 bases, there was a span of 16 bases. The chain uses TRBV5-6 and TRBJ1-6; D perhaps matches TRBD1 (6 bases). The sequence came from a woman of 80 years or more in good health. The sequencing sample was made of blood. The CDR3 reads CASSLYAGGNSPLHF. Written as DNA, the CDR3 is TGTGCCAGCAGTCTATATGCGGGGGGCAATTCACCCCTCCACTTT.